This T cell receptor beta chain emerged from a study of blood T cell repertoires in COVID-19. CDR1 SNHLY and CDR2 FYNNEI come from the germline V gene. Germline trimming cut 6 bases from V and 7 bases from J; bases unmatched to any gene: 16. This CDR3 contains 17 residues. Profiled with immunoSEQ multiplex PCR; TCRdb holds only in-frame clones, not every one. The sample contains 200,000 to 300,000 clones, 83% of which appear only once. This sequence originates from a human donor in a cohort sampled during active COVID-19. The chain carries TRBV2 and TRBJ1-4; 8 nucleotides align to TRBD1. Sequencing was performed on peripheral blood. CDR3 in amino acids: CASSSGTGGLGGEKLFF. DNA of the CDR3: TGTGCCAGCAGCAGCGGGACAGGAGGATTGGGAGGTGAAAAACTGTTTTTT.